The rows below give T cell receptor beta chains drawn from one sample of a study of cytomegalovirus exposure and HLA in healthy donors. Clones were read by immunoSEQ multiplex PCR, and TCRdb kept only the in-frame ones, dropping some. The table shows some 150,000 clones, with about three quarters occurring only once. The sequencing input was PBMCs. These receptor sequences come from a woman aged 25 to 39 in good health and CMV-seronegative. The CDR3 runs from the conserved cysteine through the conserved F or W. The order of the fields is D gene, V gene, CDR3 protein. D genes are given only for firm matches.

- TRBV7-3 CASRKGPTGNIQYF
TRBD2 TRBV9 CASGKTTSGSGELFF
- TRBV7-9 CASSLRVGGDWETQYF
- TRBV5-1 CASGLGVSYNEQFF
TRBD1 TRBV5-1 CASSRGGGTNEKLFF
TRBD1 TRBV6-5 CASLGQTVGEQFF
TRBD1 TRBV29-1 CSVVGQGSQETQYF
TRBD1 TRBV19 CASSTGQVYYGYTF
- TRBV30 CAWKYRSYEQYF
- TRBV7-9 CASSLGFTEETQYF
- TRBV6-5 CASRVGGPNTGELFF
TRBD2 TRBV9 CASSLAGGNEQFF
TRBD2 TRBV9 CASSKYSGGMTGDTQYF
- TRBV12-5 CASGLSQGYGGELFF
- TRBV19 CASSIGLSYNEKLFF
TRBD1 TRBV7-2 CASSRDRESPNEQYF
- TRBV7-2 CASSLRQGQYF
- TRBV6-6 CASSSRSLYGYTF
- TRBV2 CASSPKIGQFYEQYF
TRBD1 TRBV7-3 CASSLTWGQGEAFF
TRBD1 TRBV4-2 CASSQDFGQGAGGANVLTF
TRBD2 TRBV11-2 CASRSLAGGPVYEQYF
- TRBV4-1 CASSQATGNTEAFF
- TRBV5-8 CASSLKGRAQTQYF
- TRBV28 CASSLGGGTGGYTF
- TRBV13 CASSLGSFGTSRSYNEQFF
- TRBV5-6 CASSLAGADEKLFF
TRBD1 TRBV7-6 CASSARPGTGTYEQYF
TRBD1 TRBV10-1 CATSDRGFGDTQYF
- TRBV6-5 CASLGGKGEKLFF
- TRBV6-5 CASSPDTGELFF
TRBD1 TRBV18 CASSGGQGMNTEAFF
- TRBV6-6 CASSYRGGGQYF
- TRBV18 CASSPPPGVGYTF
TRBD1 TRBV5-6 CASSILDRPTEAFF
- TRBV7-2 CASSLLAGDEKLFF
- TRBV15 CATSRDSVAGTQYF
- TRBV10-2 CASSEPQVSAFF
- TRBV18 CASSPPYATDTQYF
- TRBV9 CASSVMGGNTGELFF
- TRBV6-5 CASSYEGLNTEAFF
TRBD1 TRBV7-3 CASSLSAGGLTEAFF
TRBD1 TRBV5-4 CASSLTGDGEKLFF
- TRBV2 CASRETGGQETQYF
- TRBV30 CAWNRAGNTEAFF
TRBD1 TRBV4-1 CASSPSTGGLEKLFF
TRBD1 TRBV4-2 CASSRPTGALENTEAFF
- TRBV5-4 CASSRGQETQYF
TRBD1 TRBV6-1 CASSDLTGRYGYTF
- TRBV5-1 CASSLVASSEQYF
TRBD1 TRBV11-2 CASSPPTGGNSPLHF
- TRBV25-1 CASSEPGLSGNTIYF
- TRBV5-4 CASSLEGVNTGELFF
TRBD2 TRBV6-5 CASSSPKRGGSYEQYF